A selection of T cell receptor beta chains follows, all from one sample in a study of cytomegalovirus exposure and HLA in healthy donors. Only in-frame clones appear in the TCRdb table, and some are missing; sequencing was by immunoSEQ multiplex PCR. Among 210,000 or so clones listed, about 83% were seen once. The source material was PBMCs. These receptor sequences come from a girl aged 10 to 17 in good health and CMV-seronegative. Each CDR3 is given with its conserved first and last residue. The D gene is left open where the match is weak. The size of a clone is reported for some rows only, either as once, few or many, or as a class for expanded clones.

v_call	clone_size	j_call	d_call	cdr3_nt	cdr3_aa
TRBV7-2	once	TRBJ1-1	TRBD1	TGTGCCAGCAGCTTAGATCAGGGGGGTGAAGCTTTCTTT	CASSLDQGGEAFF
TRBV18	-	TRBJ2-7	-	TGTGCCAGCTCACCGCGAGGTAGACAGATTTACGAGCAGTACTTC	CASSPRGRQIYEQYF
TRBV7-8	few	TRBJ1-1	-	TGTGCCAGCAGCTTCCAGGGTCTGAACACTGAAGCTTTCTTT	CASSFQGLNTEAFF
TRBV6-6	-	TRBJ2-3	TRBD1	TGTGCCAGCAGGACCCCGGGACAGCGCTCAGATACGCAGTATTTT	CASRTPGQRSDTQYF
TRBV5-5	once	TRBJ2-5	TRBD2	TGTGCCAGCGGCACTAGCGGGACAGGAGAGACCCAGTACTTC	CASGTSGTGETQYF
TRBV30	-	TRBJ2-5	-	TGTGCCTGGAGGCTATTATTCATCCACCCAGGGGAGACCCAGTACTTC	CAWRLLFIHPGETQYF
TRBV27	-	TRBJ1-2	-	TGTGCCAGCAGTTTCGCAGGGAACTATGGCTACACCTTC	CASSFAGNYGYTF
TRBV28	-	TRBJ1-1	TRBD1	TGTGCCAGCAGTTTGCACATCCCCTCTCCCCGACAGGGGGTTTGGGAAGCTTTCTTT	CASSLHIPSPRQGVWEAFF
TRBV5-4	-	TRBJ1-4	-	TGTGCCAGCAGCCCCGGTCCGACTCGTGCTGCGGAAAAACTGTTTTTT	CASSPGPTRAAEKLFF
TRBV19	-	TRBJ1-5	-	TGTGCCAGTAGTCCCACCCCCCGGGGGGCTCCCAATCAGCCCCAGCATTTT	CASSPTPRGAPNQPQHF
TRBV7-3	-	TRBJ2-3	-	TGTGCCAGCAGCTCGACAGCCCGCACAGATACGCAGTATTTT	CASSSTARTDTQYF
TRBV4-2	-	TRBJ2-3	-	TGTGCCAGCAGCCAAGAGGGGGGGGGCCCTAGCACAGATACGCAGTATTTT	CASSQEGGGPSTDTQYF
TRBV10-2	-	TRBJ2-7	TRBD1	TGCGCCAGCACTCATCCGGGACAGGGAACCTACGAGCAGTACTTC	CASTHPGQGTYEQYF
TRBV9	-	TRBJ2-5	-	TGTGCCAGCATCTGGCGGTTCCAAGAGACCCAGTACTTC	CASIWRFQETQYF
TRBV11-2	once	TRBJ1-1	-	TGTGCCAGCAGCTTACGGGAAGCTTTCTTT	CASSLREAFF
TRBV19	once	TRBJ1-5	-	TGTGCCAGTAATTATGGGCCCAAGAGCAATCAGCCCCAGCATTTT	CASNYGPKSNQPQHF
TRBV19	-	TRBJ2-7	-	TGTGCCAGTGGCAGTGCCCACGAGCAGTACTTC	CASGSAHEQYF
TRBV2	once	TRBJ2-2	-	TGTGCCAGCGGTCGGACCCAGGGCACCGGGGAGCTGTTTTTT	CASGRTQGTGELFF
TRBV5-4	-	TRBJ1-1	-	TGTGCCAGCAGCTTCTTTCGGGATTCCGAAGCTTTCTTT	CASSFFRDSEAFF
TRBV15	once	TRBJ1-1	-	TGTGCCACCACCGCGAGGGACACTGAAGCTTTCTTT	CATTARDTEAFF
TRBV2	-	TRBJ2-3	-	TGTGCCATACTCGAGGACAGTAACACAGATACGCAGTATTTT	CAILEDSNTDTQYF
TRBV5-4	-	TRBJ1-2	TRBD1	TGTGCCAGCAGCTCTAAGAAAGGTACCACAGGGGGCGCTTGGTATGGCTACACCTTC	CASSSKKGTTGGAWYGYTF
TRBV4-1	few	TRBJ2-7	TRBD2	TGCGCCAGCAGCCAGCGGGAGTCCTACGAGCAGTACTTC	CASSQRESYEQYF
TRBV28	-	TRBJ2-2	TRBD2	TGTGCCAGCAGTTCCCGGACTAGCAGGCTAGCCGGGGAGCTGTTTTTT	CASSSRTSRLAGELFF
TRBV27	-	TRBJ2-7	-	TGTGCCAGCAGTTTATCCCTCCCCTACGAGCAGTACTTC	CASSLSLPYEQYF